This T cell receptor (beta chain) was recorded in a study of T-cell memory formation after mild COVID-19. The length of the CDR3 is 15 residues. From germline, CDR1 is PRHDT and CDR2 FYEKMQ (reference sequence). Trimming took off 4 bases at V and 4 bases at J, with 14 bases between the two ends. This clonotype was seen a few times. TCRdb reprocessed the 5' RACE reads with MiXCR, giving one entry per CDR3 protein. The top ten hold 41% of the sample, which has about 110,000 distinct CDR3 sequences, about 20% seen once. This sequence was found in a man aged 18-30 years who had mild COVID-19 (a few samples of this study predate the infection). Cell type and time point are not known. Specimen: PBMCs or a T cell subset sorted from them (not recorded which). The J gene is TRBJ2-1, the V gene TRBV13; D remains unclear. The CDR3 sequence is CASSSLGVGYNEQFF. CDR3 bases: TGTGCCAGCAGCTCCTTGGGCGTGGGGTACAATGAGCAGTTCTTC.